The text below deals with one T cell receptor (beta chain). The source of the sample is a study of blood T cell repertoires in COVID-19. Background on the study: Researchers got acute and convalescent COVID-19 samples from the United States, Italy and Spain. PBMCs, B-cell-depleted T cells, or T cells provided the cDNA or gDNA that made up the material.

Trimming removed 1 base at V and 9 bases at J, with 10 bases between. The CDR3 consists of 13 residues. Germline V gene sequence: CDR1 LGHDT, CDR2 YNNKEL (reference sequence). Authors' processing steps: Amplifying reference gene primers gave estimates of nucleated cell counts. Sequenced by immunoSEQ multiplex PCR; TCRdb stores in-frame clones only, minus some. That table is the source of V, J and clone size, and D and trimming were worked out from the DNA. The sample shows around 290,000 clones, around 87% of them seen only once. The chain carries TRBV3-1 (or the pseudogene TRBV3-2) and TRBJ2-1; D ambiguous. This receptor was identified in a woman in her forties or fifties who had recovered from COVID-19. The sequenced sample was peripheral blood. In DNA, the CDR3 is TGTGCCAGCAGCCAAGGAAGGCTAGGTGAGCAGTTCTTC. This codes for CASSQGRLGEQFF.